Listed below are T cell receptor beta chains from one sample, sequenced in a study of blood T cell repertoires in COVID-19. The repertoire was sequenced with immunoSEQ multiplex PCR; TCRdb's copy has only in-frame clones and lacks some. Of around 470,000 clones in the sample, about 90% are singletons; the top ten hold 0.6%. Sequenced input: PBMCs or T cells enriched from blood (not recorded which). All receptors derive from a man in his late teens or twenties who had recovered from COVID-19. The CDR3 runs from the conserved cysteine through the conserved F or W. The D gene is left open where the match is weak. Clone sizes are given selectively: once, few, many, or a class where the clone is expanded.

size: -
D: -
V: TRBV10-3
J: TRBJ1-1
CDR3: CAISERGATEAFF
DNA: TGTGCCATCAGTGAGCGTGGAGCCACTGAAGCTTTCTTT

size: -
D: -
V: TRBV19
J: TRBJ1-4
CDR3: CASSRTQGPNEKLFF
DNA: TGTGCCAGTAGTAGGACTCAGGGGCCTAATGAAAAACTGTTTTTT

size: once
D: -
V: TRBV29-1
J: TRBJ1-1
CDR3: CSAARGQQAFF
DNA: TGCAGCGCCGCCCGGGGACAACAAGCTTTCTTT

size: -
D: -
V: TRBV10-1
J: TRBJ1-6
CDR3: CASSDGHALHF
DNA: TGCGCCAGCAGTGACGGACACGCTCTCCACTTT

size: -
D: -
V: TRBV3-1/TRBV3-2
J: TRBJ2-7
CDR3: CASSHTAGGHYEQYF
DNA: TGTGCCAGCAGCCATACGGCCGGGGGTCACTACGAGCAGTACTTC

size: once
D: TRBD1
V: TRBV14
J: TRBJ1-2
CDR3: CASSQEDRGLYYGYTF
DNA: TGTGCCAGCAGCCAAGAGGACAGGGGGTTGTACTATGGCTACACCTTC

size: -
D: -
V: TRBV7-8
J: TRBJ1-6
CDR3: CASSTAGQSPLHF
DNA: TGTGCCAGCAGCACGGCGGGCCAATCACCCCTCCACTTT

size: few
D: TRBD1
V: TRBV7-3
J: TRBJ1-2
CDR3: CASTPIQGARDGYTF
DNA: TGTGCCAGCACACCGATACAGGGGGCGAGGGACGGCTACACCTTC

size: -
D: -
V: TRBV25-1
J: TRBJ1-4
CDR3: CASSKGRATNEKLFF
DNA: TGTGCCAGCTCAAAAGGGAGGGCGACTAATGAAAAACTGTTTTTT

size: -
D: -
V: TRBV28
J: TRBJ1-6
CDR3: CASQGGAANSPLHF
DNA: TGTGCCAGTCAAGGGGGGGCTGCGAATTCACCCCTCCACTTT

size: -
D: TRBD2
V: TRBV9
J: TRBJ2-1
CDR3: CASSVGLAGGGEQFF
DNA: TGTGCCAGCAGCGTAGGGCTAGCGGGCGGGGGTGAGCAGTTCTTC

size: -
D: -
V: TRBV5-1
J: TRBJ1-6
CDR3: CASSSLTGIGSPLHF
DNA: TGCGCCAGCAGCTCGCTTACAGGGATCGGTTCACCCCTCCACTTT

size: once
D: TRBD1
V: TRBV19
J: TRBJ1-6
CDR3: CASSLQGPNSPLHF
DNA: TGTGCCAGTAGTCTACAGGGGCCTAATTCACCCCTCCACTTT

size: -
D: -
V: TRBV6-6
J: TRBJ1-2
CDR3: CASSYDSNYGYTF
DNA: TGTGCCAGCAGTTACGACAGTAACTATGGCTACACCTTC

size: -
D: -
V: TRBV19
J: TRBJ2-7
CDR3: CASSRGVPYEQYF
DNA: TGTGCCAGTAGTAGGGGGGTACCCTACGAGCAGTACTTC

size: -
D: TRBD1
V: TRBV29-1
J: TRBJ2-1
CDR3: CSVEDPDRGLSYNEQFF
DNA: TGCAGCGTTGAAGATCCTGACAGGGGGCTCTCCTACAATGAGCAGTTCTTC

size: -
D: -
V: TRBV24-1
J: TRBJ1-2
CDR3: CATSDSSTGRDYGYTF
DNA: TGTGCCACCAGTGATTCCTCCACAGGACGTGACTATGGCTACACCTTC

size: -
D: TRBD1
V: TRBV11-3
J: TRBJ2-1
CDR3: CASSLDRGLSEYNEQFF
DNA: TGTGCCAGCAGCCTGGACAGGGGACTGTCCGAGTACAATGAGCAGTTCTTC

size: -
D: -
V: TRBV5-1
J: TRBJ2-1
CDR3: CASSPLAEGTEQFF
DNA: TGCGCCAGCAGCCCTCTAGCCGAGGGTACTGAGCAGTTCTTC

size: -
D: TRBD2
V: TRBV11-3
J: TRBJ2-2
CDR3: CASSLRTSGPGTGELFF
DNA: TGTGCCAGCAGCCTCAGGACTAGCGGGCCCGGCACCGGGGAGCTGTTTTTT

size: -
D: TRBD1
V: TRBV4-1
J: TRBJ2-2
CDR3: CASSQVGQRSGELFF
DNA: TGCGCCAGCAGCCAGGTGGGACAGCGGTCCGGGGAGCTGTTTTTT

size: -
D: -
V: TRBV10-1
J: TRBJ2-1
CDR3: CASSDGGIGYNEQFF
DNA: TGCGCCAGCAGTGATGGGGGCATAGGCTACAATGAGCAGTTCTTC

size: -
D: -
V: TRBV24-1
J: TRBJ1-3
CDR3: CATSDSTGNTIYF
DNA: TGTGCCACCAGTGATTCCACTGGAAACACCATATATTTT

size: -
D: TRBD1
V: TRBV3-1/TRBV3-2
J: TRBJ1-1
CDR3: CASSQDRGEAFF
DNA: TGTGCCAGCAGCCAGGACAGGGGTGAAGCTTTCTTT

size: once
D: TRBD1
V: TRBV19
J: TRBJ1-5
CDR3: CASSILGQGSQPQHF
DNA: TGTGCCAGTAGTATTCTGGGACAGGGGAGCCAGCCCCAGCATTTT

size: -
D: -
V: TRBV11-2
J: TRBJ2-7
CDR3: CASSFPNSYEQYF
DNA: TGTGCCAGCAGTTTTCCCAACTCCTACGAGCAGTACTTC

size: -
D: -
V: TRBV7-3
J: TRBJ1-3
CDR3: CASSFPPWSTRNTIYF
DNA: TGTGCCAGCAGCTTCCCCCCCTGGAGCACCCGAAACACCATATATTTT

size: -
D: -
V: TRBV30
J: TRBJ2-2
CDR3: CAPPGSENTGELFF
DNA: TGTGCCCCCCCGGGTAGCGAGAACACCGGGGAGCTGTTTTTT

size: -
D: -
V: TRBV6-5
J: TRBJ1-2
CDR3: CASQVVGYGYTF
DNA: TGTGCCAGCCAGGTCGTAGGCTATGGCTACACCTTC

size: -
D: -
V: TRBV5-1
J: TRBJ1-2
CDR3: CASSSGVRVDGYTF
DNA: TGCGCCAGCAGCTCCGGTGTGCGGGTAGATGGCTACACCTTC

size: -
D: TRBD1
V: TRBV9
J: TRBJ1-2
CDR3: CASSAVDRGDGYTF
DNA: TGTGCCAGCAGCGCCGTAGACAGGGGCGATGGCTACACCTTC

size: -
D: -
V: TRBV27
J: TRBJ1-4
CDR3: CASRDRLEKLFF
DNA: TGTGCCAGCAGAGACAGACTGGAAAAACTGTTTTTT

size: -
D: -
V: TRBV3-1/TRBV3-2
J: TRBJ1-5
CDR3: CASSQSRTRQPQHF
DNA: TGTGCCAGCAGCCAATCCCGCACGAGACAGCCCCAGCATTTT

size: -
D: -
V: TRBV5-1
J: TRBJ2-7
CDR3: CASSLSPPGGASYEQYF
DNA: TGCGCCAGCAGCTTGTCCCCCCCGGGTGGTGCTTCCTACGAGCAGTACTTC

size: -
D: TRBD1
V: TRBV4-1
J: TRBJ1-2
CDR3: CASSQLGTAIYGYTF
DNA: TGCGCCAGCAGCCAATTAGGGACAGCAATTTATGGCTACACCTTC

size: once
D: -
V: TRBV5-1
J: TRBJ2-4
CDR3: CASSLEPGDIQYF
DNA: TGCGCCAGCAGCTTGGAACCCGGGGACATTCAGTACTTC

size: -
D: -
V: TRBV7-2
J: TRBJ1-6
CDR3: CASSLSGSRPLHF
DNA: TGTGCCAGCAGCTTATCAGGCAGCAGACCCCTCCACTTT

size: -
D: TRBD1
V: TRBV9
J: TRBJ2-1
CDR3: CASSAGTGEYNEQFF
DNA: TGTGCCAGCAGCGCCGGGACAGGGGAATACAATGAGCAGTTCTTC

size: -
D: TRBD2
V: TRBV10-3
J: TRBJ2-7
CDR3: CAISEGLAGFYYEQYF
DNA: TGTGCCATCAGTGAGGGGCTAGCGGGTTTTTACTACGAGCAGTACTTC

size: once
D: -
V: TRBV5-6
J: TRBJ2-1
CDR3: CASSLLTGPNEQFF
DNA: TGTGCCAGCAGCTTGCTTACGGGTCCAAATGAGCAGTTCTTC

size: -
D: -
V: TRBV29-1
J: TRBJ1-1
CDR3: CSVDPRQGGAEAFF
DNA: TGCAGCGTTGACCCGCGCCAGGGTGGCGCTGAAGCTTTCTTT

size: -
D: -
V: TRBV29-1
J: TRBJ1-2
CDR3: CSVELPRGYTF
DNA: TGCAGCGTTGAGCTTCCGCGGGGCTACACCTTC

size: -
D: TRBD1
V: TRBV5-4
J: TRBJ1-6
CDR3: CASSLGRGYNSPLHF
DNA: TGTGCCAGCAGCTTGGGCAGGGGGTATAATTCACCCCTCCACTTT

size: -
D: TRBD1
V: TRBV9
J: TRBJ1-6
CDR3: CASSAETGFNSPLHF
DNA: TGTGCCAGCAGCGCCGAGACAGGGTTTAATTCACCCCTCCACTTT

size: -
D: TRBD1
V: TRBV27
J: TRBJ1-2
CDR3: CATGQADYGYTF
DNA: TGTGCCACCGGACAGGCCGACTATGGCTACACCTTC

size: -
D: -
V: TRBV27
J: TRBJ2-6
CDR3: CASSFGSGANVLTF
DNA: TGTGCCAGCAGTTTCGGCTCTGGGGCCAACGTCCTGACTTTC

size: -
D: -
V: TRBV4-1
J: TRBJ2-1
CDR3: CASSRGEGVSNNEQFF
DNA: TGCGCCAGCAGCCGGGGGGAGGGGGTTAGTAACAATGAGCAGTTCTTC

size: -
D: TRBD1
V: TRBV7-6
J: TRBJ1-2
CDR3: CASSMRQGVRYGYTF
DNA: TGTGCCAGCAGCATGCGACAGGGCGTGCGGTATGGCTACACCTTC

size: -
D: TRBD1
V: TRBV2
J: TRBJ1-5
CDR3: CASRGDPGGVQPQHF
DNA: TGTGCCAGCAGAGGGGACCCAGGGGGAGTTCAGCCCCAGCATTTT

size: -
D: -
V: TRBV28
J: TRBJ1-2
CDR3: CASSTGRVNYGYTF
DNA: TGTGCCAGCAGCACAGGGCGGGTAAACTATGGCTACACCTTC

size: -
D: TRBD1
V: TRBV27
J: TRBJ2-2
CDR3: CASSFPVGTGDTGELFF
DNA: TGTGCCAGCAGTTTTCCCGTCGGGACAGGGGACACCGGGGAGCTGTTTTTT

size: -
D: TRBD2
V: TRBV12-5
J: TRBJ2-1
CDR3: CASGLVAGITDEQFF
DNA: TGTGCTAGTGGTTTGGTAGCGGGGATAACGGATGAGCAGTTCTTC